This T cell receptor beta chain was sequenced for a study of T cell changes during pregnancy in multiple sclerosis. Germline assignment: CDR1 GTSNPN and CDR2 SVGIG (reference sequence). CDR3 size: 14 residues. The sample holds one count of this clone. One end of the junction fails to match germline, which may point to a read error. Clones were read by immunoSEQ multiplex PCR, and TCRdb kept only the in-frame ones, dropping some. The sample lists roughly 60,000 clones; approximately 90% were seen once. This material consisted of CD4+ T cells from peripheral blood mononuclear cells, taken in the first trimester of pregnancy. The chain links TRBV30 to TRBJ2-2, with 7 bases matching TRBD1. The clonotype was recovered from a female donor with multiple sclerosis, enrolled in a pregnancy study. CDR3 sequence reads: CAWSVQGNAGELFF. In DNA form, the CDR3 reads TGTGCCTGGAGTGTACAGGGGAACGCCGGGGAGCTGTTTTTT.